The sequence of this T cell receptor (beta chain) was determined in a study of T cell responses to AZD1222 COVID-19 vaccine. The CDR3 is 16 residues long. Germline lookup yields CDR1 KGHSH and CDR2 LQKENI. The V and J ends lost 3 bases and 4 bases, in that order; junction bases with no gene match: 5. This clone was counted once. The antigen is undetermined. Study-wide results and caveats: Baseline antibody screening turned up just a handful of seropositive AZD1222 recipients. As reported, nearly half of all spike-specific TCRs target variant regions that are unmutated. After the peak T cell response, and only then, were repertoires sampled.

Assay: immunoSEQ multiplex PCR; the TCRdb copy retains only in-frame clones and omits some. This sample has about 120,000 clones, with about nine tenths found just once. This rearrangement joins TRBV18 to TRBJ2-1; 11 bases are shared with TRBD1. Specimen: peripheral blood, collected on day 0 of AZD1222 vaccination. The sequence came from an adult in good health. In DNA form, the CDR3 reads TGTGCCAGCTCACCCCTTGGACAGGGGGCATACAATGAGCAGTTCTTC. Translating gives CASSPLGQGAYNEQFF.